The rows below give T cell receptor beta chains drawn from one sample of a study of T cell changes during pregnancy in multiple sclerosis. The assay was immunoSEQ multiplex PCR, and TCRdb's table has in-frame clones only and misses some. The table shows more than 60,000 clones, with roughly nine tenths occurring only once. The specimen comprised CD4+ T cells from peripheral blood mononuclear cells, sampled in the third trimester of pregnancy. The source is a female donor in good health, enrolled as a control in a pregnancy study. CDR3s include the opening cysteine and the closing phenylalanine or tryptophan. Each record gives: J gene, V gene, clone size, D gene, CDR3 protein, CDR3 DNA. A D gene is named only where the DNA matches it firmly. Some rows mark clone size as missing; the rest say once, few, many or name a class of expanded clone.

J gene: TRBJ2-5
V gene: TRBV10-3
clone size: once
D gene: TRBD2
CDR3 protein: CAISESGRGNQETQYF
CDR3 DNA: TGTGCCATCAGTGAGTCGGGGCGGGGGAACCAAGAGACCCAGTACTTC

J gene: TRBJ1-1
V gene: TRBV5-1
clone size: once
D gene: NA
CDR3 protein: CASNRGIDTEAFF
CDR3 DNA: TGCGCCAGCAATCGGGGTATTGACACTGAAGCTTTCTTT

J gene: TRBJ1-1
V gene: TRBV11-2
clone size: NA
D gene: NA
CDR3 protein: CASSLVQPQGAFF
CDR3 DNA: TGTGCCAGCAGCTTAGTCCAACCTCAGGGGGCTTTCTTT

J gene: TRBJ2-7
V gene: TRBV19
clone size: NA
D gene: NA
CDR3 protein: CASSMGLLTYEQYF
CDR3 DNA: TGTGCCAGTAGTATGGGGCTTTTAACCTACGAGCAGTACTTC

J gene: TRBJ2-5
V gene: TRBV7-2
clone size: NA
D gene: TRBD1
CDR3 protein: CASRLGQRETQYF
CDR3 DNA: TGTGCCAGCAGGCTGGGACAGCGAGAGACCCAGTACTTC

J gene: TRBJ2-1
V gene: TRBV18
clone size: NA
D gene: NA
CDR3 protein: CASSPRGLNEQFF
CDR3 DNA: TGTGCCAGCTCACCAAGGGGGTTGAATGAGCAGTTCTTC

J gene: TRBJ2-5
V gene: TRBV12-5
clone size: NA
D gene: TRBD1
CDR3 protein: CASGLGQGLSETQYF
CDR3 DNA: TGTGCTAGTGGCCTAGGACAGGGGTTATCAGAGACCCAGTACTTC

J gene: TRBJ2-5
V gene: TRBV2
clone size: NA
D gene: TRBD2
CDR3 protein: CASSEMFGGGETQYF
CDR3 DNA: TGTGCCAGCAGTGAGATGTTCGGGGGGGGAGAGACCCAGTACTTC

J gene: TRBJ1-1
V gene: TRBV11-2
clone size: few
D gene: NA
CDR3 protein: CASSFMNIKIMNTEAFF
CDR3 DNA: TGTGCCAGCAGCTTTATGAACATCAAAATCATGAACACTGAAGCTTTCTTT

J gene: TRBJ1-2
V gene: TRBV6-5
clone size: NA
D gene: TRBD1
CDR3 protein: CASSYTGTGESYGYTF
CDR3 DNA: TGTGCCAGCAGTTACACAGGGACAGGGGAATCCTATGGCTACACCTTC

J gene: TRBJ1-1
V gene: TRBV2
clone size: NA
D gene: TRBD1
CDR3 protein: CASSWTGENTEAFF
CDR3 DNA: TGTGCCAGCAGCTGGACAGGGGAAAACACTGAAGCTTTCTTT

J gene: TRBJ2-4
V gene: TRBV2
clone size: NA
D gene: TRBD1
CDR3 protein: CASSADRGPKNIQYF
CDR3 DNA: TGTGCCAGCAGTGCTGACAGGGGGCCCAAAAACATTCAGTACTTC

J gene: TRBJ2-1
V gene: TRBV7-9
clone size: NA
D gene: TRBD2
CDR3 protein: CASSLTSGVGDEQFF
CDR3 DNA: TGTGCCAGCAGTTTAACTAGCGGGGTTGGCGATGAGCAGTTCTTC

J gene: TRBJ2-2
V gene: TRBV5-1
clone size: NA
D gene: TRBD2
CDR3 protein: CASSLGLAIGELFF
CDR3 DNA: TGCGCCAGCAGCCTAGGACTAGCCATCGGGGAGCTGTTTTTT

J gene: TRBJ1-5
V gene: TRBV2
clone size: once
D gene: TRBD1
CDR3 protein: CASSVDRTGQPQHF
CDR3 DNA: TGTGCCAGCAGTGTCGACAGGACAGGGCAGCCCCAGCATTTT

J gene: TRBJ2-6
V gene: TRBV5-1
clone size: NA
D gene: TRBD2
CDR3 protein: CASSWGGSSGANVLTF
CDR3 DNA: TGCGCCAGCAGCTGGGGGGGGAGCTCTGGGGCCAACGTCCTGACTTTC

J gene: TRBJ2-1
V gene: TRBV7-9
clone size: NA
D gene: NA
CDR3 protein: CASSPWTAATYNEQFF
CDR3 DNA: TGTGCCAGCAGCCCCTGGACAGCGGCAACATACAATGAGCAGTTCTTC

J gene: TRBJ2-3
V gene: TRBV11-3
clone size: once
D gene: TRBD2
CDR3 protein: CASSETSGGITDTQYF
CDR3 DNA: TGTGCCAGCAGCGAGACTAGCGGGGGGATCACAGATACGCAGTATTTT

J gene: TRBJ1-6
V gene: TRBV19
clone size: NA
D gene: NA
CDR3 protein: CASSTGLDSPLHF
CDR3 DNA: TGTGCCAGTAGTACGGGTCTGGATTCACCCCTCCACTTT